The clone carrying this TCR beta chain was seen once. Antigen specificity is unknown. One end of the junction varies from germline; a read error may be responsible. RNA and DNA were co-extracted from about 20-30 mg of unsorted bulk tissue. Tumor samples all exceeded 90% viable tumor cells. These data come from a study of tumor-infiltrating lymphocytes in primary liver carcinoma. Study-level points and caveats: Only around 8-25% of top clones occurred in all five tumor regions.

This CDR3 is built from 15 residues. The germline CDR1 and CDR2 sequences are MNHNS and SASEGT. Starting from roughly 540 ng of total RNA, TCR beta cDNA was produced with a primer in the constant region. Libraries covering TCR beta were generated through three nested multiplex PCR rounds (using a slightly modified ARM-PCR). The two initial PCR rounds, ten to eleven cycles each, used TRBV1-TRBV30 forward and C-beta reverse primers. TCRdb passed the multiplex PCR reads through MiXCR, listing each CDR3 protein once. In the table there are approximately 110,000 distinct CDR3 sequences, 60% to 75% of which are singletons.

Input material: liver tumor tissue from sampling region 3. Subset in this sample: tumor region T3, left-lateral pole. V usage is TRBV6-1 and J usage is TRBJ2-1; weak D call: TRBD2 (6 bases). This TCR came from a woman aged 60-75 years with primary liver carcinoma and hepatitis B virus infection. CDR3 sequence: CASPPTGRRVLELLF. The DNA for the CDR3 is TGTGCCAGCCCCCCGACGGGGAGGAGGGTCCTTGAGCTGCTCTTC.